This TCR beta chain was found in a study of T-cell reconstitution after alpha-beta-depleted transplantation in children. Preparation of the TCRbeta library was carried out with unique molecular identifiers. TCRdb re-analysed the PCR reads in MiXCR, keeping a single row per CDR3 protein. The top ten hold about 32% of the sample, which has around 440,000 distinct CDR3 sequences, 16% seen once. Germline CDR1 MGHDK, CDR2 SYGVNS. This CDR3 region has 13 residues. Trimming shortened V by 3 bases and J by 4 bases, and 9 bases separated the two germline ends. The clonotype originates from a boy less than two years old who had a stem cell transplant for Wiskott-Aldrich syndrome, so the T cells may come from the graft donor. The sample here was PBMCs, mostly from graft donor cells, taken 360 days after TCRalphabeta/CD19-depleted stem cell transplant. The V gene is TRBV25-1, the J gene TRBJ1-1, with D tentatively TRBD1 (5 bases). The CDR3 protein is CASSDGASTEAFF. The DNA of the CDR3 is TGTGCCAGCAGTGATGGGGCTAGCACTGAAGCTTTCTTT.